The clone carrying this T cell receptor (beta chain) has just one count. Libraries were prepared by immunoSEQ multiplex PCR; TCRdb keeps only in-frame clonotypes and omits some of them. The sample holds approximately 55,000 clones, about 64% seen once. This record comes from a study of T cell clones after liver transplantation. CD3+CD4+ and CD3+CD8+ cells were FACS-sorted from thawed unstimulated PBMCs. V gave up 4 bases and J gave up 0 bases, with 14 bases separating them. The germline V gene encodes CDR1 SGHRS and CDR2 YFSETQ. The CDR3 consists of 15 residues. J is TRBJ2-7 and V is TRBV5-1; D perhaps matches TRBD2 (6 bases). The receptor's source is a human donor who received a liver transplant. Sequences were derived from CD4+ T cells from blood, sampled before liver transplant. In nucleotides, the CDR3 is TGCGCCAGCAGCCGGGATCCCGGGAGCTCCTACGAGCAGTACTTC. Translating it yields CASSRDPGSSYEQYF.